Listed below are T cell receptor beta chains from one sample, sequenced in a study of cytomegalovirus exposure and HLA in healthy donors. Clones were sequenced by immunoSEQ multiplex PCR, and TCRdb holds only the in-frame ones, with some missing. Altogether tens of thousands of clones are present, approximately 71% being singletons, with the ten largest covering around 3.4%. What was sequenced was PBMCs. The source of these receptors is a man aged 25-40 years in good health and CMV-seronegative. Both conserved end residues are part of each CDR3. Clone size is shown for a subset of rows, as once, few, many or a class of expanded clone.

cdr3_aa,clone_size,v_call,j_call
CASSSTGADYEQYF,NA,TRBV5-6,TRBJ2-7
CASSDSSGGAEQFF,NA,TRBV6-4,TRBJ2-1
CASSRLGQRRGQPQHF,NA,TRBV4-2,TRBJ1-5
CASSQDGKTSGRAGEETQYF,NA,TRBV14,TRBJ2-5
CASRPAGGTEAFF,NA,TRBV6-5,TRBJ1-1
CASSEPRGHLSSYEQYF,NA,TRBV6-1,TRBJ2-7
CATSRGGLDTEAFF,NA,TRBV15,TRBJ1-1
CATQPDRGVSEAFF,NA,TRBV6-6,TRBJ1-1
CASSFAGQRNSPLHF,NA,TRBV5-4,TRBJ1-6
CASSLYGEGTYEQYF,NA,TRBV5-6,TRBJ2-7
CASSKWDRGTEAFF,NA,TRBV7-8,TRBJ1-1
CASSLRFVSYEQYF,NA,TRBV19,TRBJ2-7
CASSQDRRDYEQYF,NA,TRBV4-2,TRBJ2-7
CASRKQGNNEQFF,NA,TRBV25-1,TRBJ2-1
CASSQLMDTSNYGYTF,NA,TRBV23-1,TRBJ1-2
CSVAGTGGETQYF,NA,TRBV29-1,TRBJ2-5
CATTGQVTNEQYF,NA,TRBV7-9,TRBJ2-7
CASSPGGRLGRGNEQFF,few,TRBV28,TRBJ2-1
CASSHSHNVNNEQFF,NA,TRBV4-1,TRBJ2-1
CASGTEDRRPETQYF,NA,TRBV7-6,TRBJ2-5
CASSLAARTYEQYF,NA,TRBV7-6,TRBJ2-7
CASSVHSGNTIYF,NA,TRBV10-2,TRBJ1-3
CASRVQGADQPQHF,once,TRBV6-1,TRBJ1-5
CAIKADRGPPYGYTF,NA,TRBV10-3,TRBJ1-2
CASTKGQGNTEAFF,once,TRBV19,TRBJ1-1
CASSQEGWAGLAAQFF,NA,TRBV4-1,TRBJ2-1
CASTNSLVDTQYF,NA,TRBV7-9,TRBJ2-3
CASSLDSNYGYTF,NA,TRBV2,TRBJ1-2
CASSQEAGASYEQYF,NA,TRBV4-1,TRBJ2-7
CATSRVHFEETQYF,once,TRBV15,TRBJ2-5
CASSPGDRLSGYTF,NA,TRBV18,TRBJ1-2
CASRGGVSQPQHF,NA,TRBV27,TRBJ1-5
CASSLTGPVAGGDTQYF,NA,TRBV7-2,TRBJ2-3
CASSRGTGANYGYTF,once,TRBV4-3,TRBJ1-2
CASREQGANYGYTF,NA,TRBV10-1,TRBJ1-2
CASSEGWAGTF,NA,TRBV2,TRBJ1-2
CASSVGLVPFIGTDTQYF,NA,TRBV2,TRBJ2-3
CASSLEGRGKLFF,NA,TRBV2,TRBJ1-4
CASRSSSGNTIYF,NA,TRBV6-5,TRBJ1-3
CASNTGTSGRNEQFF,NA,TRBV28,TRBJ2-1
CASSHSRLNTGELFF,NA,TRBV2,TRBJ2-2
CASSNMLGTARCGDTEAFF,once,TRBV21-1,TRBJ1-1
CASSLNREQFF,few,TRBV5-6,TRBJ2-1
CASSPGGLAVNEQFF,NA,TRBV9,TRBJ2-1
CASSLAGHINEQFF,NA,TRBV7-9,TRBJ2-1
CASSVWLYNEQFF,NA,TRBV2,TRBJ2-1
CASSMTSGSLDEQFF,few,TRBV19,TRBJ2-1
CASSHTTEAFF,few,TRBV7-9,TRBJ1-1
CASSPRGGNLGEAFF,NA,TRBV6-1,TRBJ1-1
CASSEPLTNRRGSNEKLFF,NA,TRBV7-2,TRBJ1-4
CASSFAGLSYNEQFF,few,TRBV5-6,TRBJ2-1
CASSLAPLAGGPQETQYF,once,TRBV5-4,TRBJ2-5
CASSDRTGSTDTQYF,NA,TRBV5-1,TRBJ2-3
CASSLGRTSGQETQYF,NA,TRBV7-9,TRBJ2-5
CASSFGAGTEAFF,NA,TRBV5-8,TRBJ1-1
CASSNRAEETQYF,NA,TRBV6-1,TRBJ2-5
CASSADRGVGTEAFF,once,TRBV2,TRBJ1-1
CASSSPAAGEAYNEQFF,NA,TRBV28,TRBJ2-1
CASSLIATGPYGYTF,NA,TRBV5-1,TRBJ1-2
CASSFGGAYNEQFF,NA,TRBV5-1,TRBJ2-1